Below are 5 T cell receptor beta chains sequenced from a single sample in a study of T cells after posttransplantation cyclophosphamide (dated by TCRdb to 2016 to 2017). Library generation was performed with the immunoSEQ multiplex PCR assay. TCRdb holds this immuneACCESS table with in-frame rearrangements only. Some clones are missing; in checked studies, unresolved V genes explain under half, and the rest has no known cause. The sample profile shows about 11,000 clones; 70% to 90% of them were found once. The ten top clones hold approximately 15% of the sample. This sample's treatment or condition label indicates: high-dose cyclophosphamide on days +3 and +4 as single-agent GVHD prophylaxis. For conditioning, the PTCy patients got busulfan and fludarabine, then a related or unrelated marrow graft, followed by cyclophosphamide on days +3 and +4. Source: PBMCs, taken roughly 62 months after allogeneic stem cell transplant with posttransplant cyclophosphamide. Receptors originate from a female patient in her forties or fifties who received an allogeneic stem cell transplant from a related donor, was CMV-positive, and had no GVHD. The graft donor may be the source of some T cells after a transplant.

CDR3 sequence: CASSLGSEAFF. The CDR3 nucleotides are TGTGCCAGCAGCCTCGGGTCCGAAGCTTTCTTT. The chain links TRBV28 to TRBJ1-1, with no clear D. CDR1 is MDHEN, CDR2 SYDVKM, per germline. CDR3 length: 11 amino acids. Trimming shortened V by 6 bases and J by 8 bases, and 10 bases separated the two germline ends.

As DNA, the CDR3 is TGTGCCAGCACCCGACAGAGCAGTAACTATGGCTACACCTTC. It yields the protein CASTRQSSNYGYTF. The J gene is TRBJ1-2, the V gene TRBV7-8; a weak D match, TRBD1 (5 bases). Germline V gene sequence: CDR1 SGHVS, CDR2 FQNEAQ. CDR3 length: 14 amino acids. Trimming stripped 7 bases from V and 1 base from J, with 13 bases between. The entire variable domain, with the rest obtained from reference TRBV7-8 and TRBJ1-2, is as follows: GAGVSQSPRYKVAKRGQDVALRCDPISGHVSLFWYQQALGQGPEFLTYFQNEAQLDKSGLPSDRFFAERPEGSVSTLKIQRTQQEDSAVYLCASTRQSSNYGYTFGSGTRLTVV.

The rearrangement links TRBV6-5 to TRBJ2-2; TRBD2 might be the D (6 bases). V was pared by 6 bases and J by 5 bases, with 13 bases between. CDR3 length: 14 amino acids. Germline V gene sequence: CDR1 MNHEY, CDR2 SVGAGI. CDR3 bases: TGTGCCAGCAGCCGGGAGACGGGGACCGGGGAGCTGTTTTTT. Protein product: CASSRETGTGELFF.

The chain couples TRBV18 to TRBJ2-2; TRBD2 agrees at 7 bases. Losses at the gene ends were 6 bases for V and 0 bases for J; bases not matched to a gene: 7. The CDR3 is made up of 16 amino acids. Germline V gives CDR1 KGHSH, CDR2 LQKENI. The CDR3 DNA reads TGTGCCAGCTCGCTAGTAGCGGGCGCGAACACCGGGGAGCTGTTTTTT. Its translation is CASSLVAGANTGELFF.

The chain recombines TRBV5-1 with TRBJ2-2; TRBD1 agrees at 9 bases. The CDR3 runs 17 residues. V shed 3 bases and J 2 bases; nucleotides not matched to a gene: 8. The germline gives CDR1 SGHRS, CDR2 YFSETQ. In DNA, the CDR3 is TGCGCCAGCAGCTCGGGTCCGGGACAGGGTAACACCGGGGAGCTGTTTTTT. This codes for CASSSGPGQGNTGELFF.